This entry concerns a single TCR beta chain. The data are from a study of STAT5B mutations in CD4+ large granular lymphocyte leukemia. Data came from immunoSEQ multiplex PCR; TCRdb stores just in-frame clones and leaves some out. This table has 40,000 or so clones, over 70% appearing once. Germline V gene lookup returns CDR1 MNHNS and CDR2 SASEGT. V was clipped by 3 bases and J by 3 bases, with 9 bases between them. CDR3 length: 14 residues. Specimen: CD4+ T cells from blood buffy coats. The sequence was obtained from a human donor in good health. The V call is TRBV6-1, the J call TRBJ1-5; D may be TRBD1 (5 bases). The CDR3 protein is CASSDGGLNQPQHF. CDR3 DNA: TGTGCCAGCAGTGATGGGGGACTCAATCAGCCCCAGCATTTT.